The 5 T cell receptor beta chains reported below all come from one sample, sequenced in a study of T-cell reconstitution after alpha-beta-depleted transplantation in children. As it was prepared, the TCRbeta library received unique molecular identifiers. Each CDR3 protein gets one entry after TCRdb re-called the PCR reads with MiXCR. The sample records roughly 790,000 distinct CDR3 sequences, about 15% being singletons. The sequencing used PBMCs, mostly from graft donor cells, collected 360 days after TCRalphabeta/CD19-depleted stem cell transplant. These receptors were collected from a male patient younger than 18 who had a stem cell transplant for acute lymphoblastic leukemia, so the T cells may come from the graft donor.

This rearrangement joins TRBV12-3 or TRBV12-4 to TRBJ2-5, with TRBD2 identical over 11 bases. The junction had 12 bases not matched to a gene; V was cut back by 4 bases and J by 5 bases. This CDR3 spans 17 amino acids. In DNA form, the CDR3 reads TGTGCCAGCAGTTCCCCTCCCCCGGGACTAGCGGCGGAGACCCAGTACTTC. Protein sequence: CASSSPPPGLAAETQYF.

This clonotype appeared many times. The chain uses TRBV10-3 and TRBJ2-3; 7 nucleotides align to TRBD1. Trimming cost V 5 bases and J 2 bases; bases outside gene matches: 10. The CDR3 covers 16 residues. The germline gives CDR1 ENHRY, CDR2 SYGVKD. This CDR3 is CAISSLRDSLTDTQYF. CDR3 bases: TGTGCCATCAGTTCACTCCGGGACAGTCTCACAGATACGCAGTATTTT.

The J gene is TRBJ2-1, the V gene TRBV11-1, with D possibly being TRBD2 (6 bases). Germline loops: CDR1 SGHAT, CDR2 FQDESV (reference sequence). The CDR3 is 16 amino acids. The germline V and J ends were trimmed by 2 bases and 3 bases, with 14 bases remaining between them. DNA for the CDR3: TGTGCCAGCAGCTTATACGGGAGAAGGGGCTACAATGAGCAGTTCTTC. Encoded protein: CASSLYGRRGYNEQFF.

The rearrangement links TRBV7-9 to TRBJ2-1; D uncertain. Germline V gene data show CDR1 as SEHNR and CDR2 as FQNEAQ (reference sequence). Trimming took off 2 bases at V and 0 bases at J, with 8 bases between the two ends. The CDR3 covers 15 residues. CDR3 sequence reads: CASSLIGTSYNEQFF. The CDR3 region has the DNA TGTGCCAGCAGCTTAATTGGAACCTCCTACAATGAGCAGTTCTTC.

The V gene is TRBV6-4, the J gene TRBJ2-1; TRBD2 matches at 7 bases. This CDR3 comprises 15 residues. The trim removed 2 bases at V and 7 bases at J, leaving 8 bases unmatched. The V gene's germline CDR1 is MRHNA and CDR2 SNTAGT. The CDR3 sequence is CASSDEAGNHNEQFF. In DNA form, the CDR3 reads TGTGCCAGCAGTGACGAAGCGGGAAACCATAATGAGCAGTTCTTC.